This TCR beta chain was observed in a study of vaccination and CD4 T cells after COVID-19 (dated 2022 in TCRdb). Looking at the study overall: SARS-CoV-2 positivity had been established in the convalescent patients by nasal swab PCR, and mild disease was recorded in under ten of these patients and severe disease in one. Two doses of either the Pfizer-BioNTech BNT162b2 vaccine (n=8) or the Moderna mRNA-1273 vaccine (n=2) were administered to participants. As controls, cultures received a CEFX viral epitope pool (the positive control), an HIV-1 Nef peptide pool (the negative control), or no peptide at all. Post-COVID blood samples were collected from convalescent patients a median of about 92 days after diagnosis, with a range of about 35 to 180 days. Post-vaccine blood samples were collected a median of approximately 72 days after the second vaccine dose, ranging from about 13 to 250 days. The convalescent cohort comprised six males and four females, including two Hispanic individuals, seven Caucasians, two Asians and one multiracial person. Culture stimuli were overlapping spike peptide pools from SARS-CoV-2 and from the common cold coronaviruses HCoV-NL63, HCoV-OC43 and HCoV-229E. In roughly nine COVID-19 convalescent patients and a handful of infection-naive healthy vaccine recipients, the spike-specific CD4+ TCR repertoire before mRNA vaccination was compared with the repertoire after mRNA vaccination.

Turning to this clonotype: Its cognate antigen has yet to be identified. No quality values exist for individual bases; no much larger clone is one base distant.

In light of the paper, this sample's treatment or condition label describes: 10-day PBMC culture with coronavirus spike peptide pools or control peptides (ViraFEST assay). To expand antigen-specific T cells with peptide pools and then pick out the expanded clonotypes through TCR sequencing, the study relied on the ViraFEST assay. Positive SARS-CoV-2 PCR tests in the convalescent patients dated from March to December 2020, before Alpha, Beta and Delta variants emerged in the United States. Over 1.5 million PBMCs per well were cultured in IMDM with roughly 5.2% human AB serum and approximately 10 IU/ml IL-2, plus 10 ug/ml peptide pools. Half of the culture medium was replaced with fresh IL-2-containing medium on days 3 and 7. After 10 to 11 days of culture, CD4+ T cells were isolated by negative selection using the EasySep CD4+ T cell isolation kit. Ficoll-Paque Plus gradient centrifugation was used to isolate PBMCs from whole blood, and the isolated PBMCs were then either used fresh or cryopreserved at -140C. In general, triplicate wells were set up for every culture condition.

The CDR3 sequence holds 18 residues, the cysteine and phenylalanine included. Only the CDR3 part of the read is kept: 54 bases, read in frame from the first base. The germline V gene (reference sequence) provides CDR1 LNHNV and CDR2 YYDKDF. Trimming leaves V shorter by 3 bases and J shorter by 6 bases, with the junction holding 17 bases beyond the gene matches. The library was obtained by PCR. DNA from cultured CD4+ T cells underwent TCR sequencing with the Oncomine TCR Beta short-read assay at the Johns Hopkins FTIC core. The QIAamp micro DNA kit was used to extract genomic DNA from the cultured CD4+ T cells. Oncomine TCR Beta libraries made from cultured CD4+ T cells were pooled using unique dual indexes and sequenced on an Illumina iSeq 100. Per the original workflow: Non-productive sequences were filtered out, and CDR3s that did not start with C, did not end with F or W, or were shorter than 7 amino acids were discarded. The MANAFEST web application identified antigen-specific clonotypes by comparing peptide-stimulated wells against reference wells and other culture wells. For a clone to be called positive, the clone needed an FDR below 0.05, an odds ratio above 5, and a productive frequency above 0.1% in at least two of three replicate wells. Clonotypes that were significantly expanded in both SARS-CoV-2 spike wells and at least one common cold coronavirus spike condition were defined as cross-reactive. Levenshtein distances (stringdist) and unrooted phylogenetic trees (ape) in R version 3.6.1 were used to assess CDR3 homology. In-frame beta chains were kept once TCRdb had trimmed the public reads at Q25 with fastp and called clones with MiXCR. Each record represents a unique CDR3 protein, reported with the most common genes and DNA among its rows. The V and J calls shown here were made by TCRdb, not taken from the authors' results. For this sample the table gives almost 25,000 distinct CDR3 sequences, of which around two thirds were detected only once. The ten largest account for 7.8% of the sample.

General conclusions and limits of the study: Among convalescent patients, a median around 89% of the SARS-CoV-2-reactive clones seen after vaccination appeared only after vaccination, which suggests priming specific to the vaccine. Of the vaccine-specific clones found in convalescent patients, nearly all (304 of 307) were mono-reactive for SARS-CoV-2 spike instead of being cross-reactive with common cold coronaviruses. Relatively few convalescent patients were included in the study, and early timepoints after natural infection were not analyzed. An increase in the median number of SARS-CoV-2-reactive clonotypes from approximately 23 after infection to 38 after vaccination was observed, but the change was not found to be significant.

This TCR was recovered from a human donor who had recovered from COVID-19. The sequence links TRBV15 to TRBJ2-5; a stretch of 9 junction bases matches TRBD1. Sequenced input: CD4+ T cells from blood, cultured in vitro. The CDR3 amino acid sequence is: CATSRELPGQGSLKTQYF. The DNA sequence is given as TGTGCCACCAGCAGGGAACTACCGGGACAGGGTTCTTTGAAGACCCAGTACTTC.